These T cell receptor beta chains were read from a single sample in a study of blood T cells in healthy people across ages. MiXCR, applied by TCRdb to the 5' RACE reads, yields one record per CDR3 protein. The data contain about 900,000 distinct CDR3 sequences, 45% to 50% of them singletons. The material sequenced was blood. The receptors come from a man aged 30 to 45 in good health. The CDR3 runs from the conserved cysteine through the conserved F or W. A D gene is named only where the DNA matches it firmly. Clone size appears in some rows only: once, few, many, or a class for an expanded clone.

TGTGCCAGCAGTTTTGTAGGGGAGACCACTGAAGCTTTCTTT CASSFVGETTEAFF NA TRBV27 NA TRBJ1-1
TGTGCCAGCAGCTTTCGTGGGTCACCCCTCCACTTT CASSFRGSPLHF NA TRBV6-5 NA TRBJ1-6
TGTGCCAGCAGTTTATCCCGGAACACTGAAGCTTTCTTT CASSLSRNTEAFF many TRBV27 NA TRBJ1-1
TGTGCCAGCCGCGAGGGGGGGCGTAACACCGGGGAGCTGTTTTTT CASREGGRNTGELFF NA TRBV6-2/TRBV6-3 NA TRBJ2-2
TGTGCCACCAGCAGAGGAAGGGGGCAGGCCACTGAAGCTTTCTTT CATSRGRGQATEAFF NA TRBV15 TRBD1 TRBJ1-1
TGTGCCAGCAGCTTAAGGTCTAGCGGGGGCACAGATACGCAGTATTTT CASSLRSSGGTDTQYF few TRBV7-2 TRBD2 TRBJ2-3
TGCGCCAGCAGCCAAGATGCACGCAACCCCTACGAGCAGTACTTC CASSQDARNPYEQYF NA TRBV4-3 NA TRBJ2-7
TGTGCCAGCACCAGGACAGGGAGGGGCAATCAGCCCCAGCATTTT CASTRTGRGNQPQHF NA TRBV12-3/TRBV12-4 TRBD1 TRBJ1-5
TGTGCCAGCAGCCCGCCTACAGGGATAGAAGCTTTCTTT CASSPPTGIEAFF NA TRBV7-2 NA TRBJ1-1
TGCGCCAGCAGCCGACTCTACAGGAACCAAGAGACCCAGTACTTC CASSRLYRNQETQYF NA TRBV5-1 NA TRBJ2-5
TGTGCCAGCAGAGATGGTGAGCCTTTACCTTACAATGAGCAGTTCTTC CASRDGEPLPYNEQFF NA TRBV7-2 NA TRBJ2-1